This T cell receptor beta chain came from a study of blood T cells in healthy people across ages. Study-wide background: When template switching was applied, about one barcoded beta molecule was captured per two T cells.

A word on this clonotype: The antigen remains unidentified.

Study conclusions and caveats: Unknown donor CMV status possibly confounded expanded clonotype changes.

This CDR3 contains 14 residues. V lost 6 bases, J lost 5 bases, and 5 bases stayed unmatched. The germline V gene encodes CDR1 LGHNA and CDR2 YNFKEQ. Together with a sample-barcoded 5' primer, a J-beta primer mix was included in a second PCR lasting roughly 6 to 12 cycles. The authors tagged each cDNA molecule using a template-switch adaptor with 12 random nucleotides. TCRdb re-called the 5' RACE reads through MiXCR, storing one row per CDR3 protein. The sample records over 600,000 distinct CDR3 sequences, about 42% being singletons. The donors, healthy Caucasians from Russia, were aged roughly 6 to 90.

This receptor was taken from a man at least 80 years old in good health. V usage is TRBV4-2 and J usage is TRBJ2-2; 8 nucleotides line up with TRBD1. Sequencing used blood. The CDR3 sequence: CASRGQGKTGELFF. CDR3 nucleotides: TGTGCCAGCAGAGGACAGGGAAAGACCGGGGAGCTGTTTTTT.